Following are 21 T cell receptor beta chains from one sample sequenced in a study of a mutant IDH1 vaccine in newly diagnosed glioma. Assay used: immunoSEQ multiplex PCR; TCRdb lists only in-frame clones, some missing. The sample holds around 59,000 clones, more than 90% seen once. Time point defined: baseline, week 1 (first vaccination visit). The treatment is: pre-vaccination baseline after standard-of-care therapy. The sample in question was PBMCs, obtained from a glioma patient treated with radiotherapy, temozolomide or both. Receptor source: a man between 45 and 60 years old with glioma.

This chain links TRBV2 with TRBJ2-5; the D gene is possibly TRBD2 (7 bases). Per germline, CDR1 SNHLY and CDR2 FYNNEI. The CDR3 spans 12 residues. Trimming shortened V by 9 bases and J by 7 bases, and 15 bases separated the two germline ends. In DNA, the CDR3 is TGTGCCAGAAGGGGGGGCCAGGGGACCCAGTACTTC. It encodes CARRGGQGTQYF.

The CDR3, as DNA: TGCGCCAGCAGCCCGGGACAGGGGAGGGATTCACCCCTCCACTTT. Protein: CASSPGQGRDSPLHF. The chain couples TRBV4-3 to TRBJ1-6; TRBD1 agrees at 10 bases. J was trimmed by 8 bases and V by 4 bases; bases with no gene match: 5. The CDR3 totals 15 residues. The germline CDR1 and CDR2 sequences are LGHNA and YSLEER.

This sequence joins TRBV5-1 and TRBJ2-1, with D uncertain. The V gene lost 1 base and the J gene lost 0 bases, with 11 bases spanning the gap. The CDR3 has 16 amino acids. Germline CDR1 and CDR2: SGHRS and YFSETQ. In DNA, the CDR3 is TGCGCCAGCAGCTTGACCCCCAGAGGCTCCTACAATGAGCAGTTCTTC. It yields the protein CASSLTPRGSYNEQFF.

The J gene is TRBJ1-2, the V gene TRBV27; weak D call: TRBD1 (5 bases). V lost 5 bases, J lost 2 bases, and 15 bases lay in between. Germline V lookup: CDR1 MNHEY, CDR2 SMNVEV (reference sequence). This CDR3 is built from 15 residues. CDR3 nucleotide sequence: TGTGCCAGCAGTCGGGCCGGGGCAGGGAACTATGGCTACACCTTC. It codes for CASSRAGAGNYGYTF.

This sequence joins TRBV5-4 and TRBJ1-2; no reliable D call. Trimming stripped 3 bases from V and 4 bases from J, with 19 bases between. Germline V gene lookup returns CDR1 SGHNT and CDR2 YYREEE (reference sequence). The CDR3 is made up of 16 amino acids. CDR3 coding DNA: TGTGCCAGCAGCTCCCCCGGGCCCGGGGAGGCCTATGGCTACACCTTC. This gives the protein CASSSPGPGEAYGYTF.

This sequence joins TRBV4-1 and TRBJ2-1; tentatively, D is TRBD1 (6 bases). Per the germline V gene, CDR1 is MGHRA and CDR2 is YSYEKL. The CDR3 is made up of 13 amino acids. The ends were cut back, 4 bases at V and 5 bases at J, with 9 bases in the middle. The CDR3 region has the DNA TGCGCCAGCAGCCCCGGACAGAACAATGAGCAGTTCTTC. It yields the protein CASSPGQNNEQFF.

The J gene is TRBJ1-3, the V gene TRBV6-5; D is undetermined. Germline CDR1 and CDR2: MNHEY and SVGAGI. V shed 4 bases and J shed 0 bases, with 10 bases lying between them. This CDR3 comprises 15 residues. The DNA for the CDR3 is TGTGCCAGCAGTTTGTACGCAACCTCTGGAAACACCATATATTTT. Translation gives CASSLYATSGNTIYF.

CDR3 DNA: TGTGCCAGCAGCCCAGGGGCTGGCGAGACCCAGTACTTC. Translation: CASSPGAGETQYF. This chain links TRBV7-2 with TRBJ2-5, with a possible D match to TRBD1 (6 bases). The CDR3 is 13 amino acids. Trimming pared 5 bases from V and 5 bases from J, leaving 12 bases between. Germline assignment: CDR1 SGHTA and CDR2 FQGNSA.

The rearrangement uses TRBV6-5 and TRBJ2-7, with D perhaps matching TRBD1 or TRBD2 (5 bases each). The V gene's germline CDR1 is MNHEY and CDR2 SVGAGI. The CDR3 has 15 residues. V was shortened by 0 bases and J by 0 bases, with 9 bases between the two germline ends. CDR3 nucleotides: TGTGCCAGCAGTTACTCGGGGGAAAGCTCCTACGAGCAGTACTTC. Amino acid sequence: CASSYSGESSYEQYF.

V is TRBV27 and J is TRBJ2-3, with 9 bases lining up with TRBD1. The length of the CDR3 is 17 residues. Germline V CDR1 and CDR2: MNHEY, SMNVEV (reference sequence). J lost 5 bases, V lost 5 bases, and 14 bases had no gene match. CDR3 residues: CASSPLTDRGGGDTQYF. In DNA, the CDR3 is TGTGCCAGCAGTCCCCTGACGGACAGGGGAGGAGGAGATACGCAGTATTTT.

This chain connects TRBV4-2 to TRBJ1-6; a possible D gene is TRBD1 (6 bases). This CDR3 is built from 17 residues. Trimming removed 3 bases at V and 7 bases at J, with 19 bases between. CDR1 LGHNA and CDR2 YNFKEQ come from the germline V gene. The CDR3 is CASSQGGHTVVNSPLHF. The CDR3 DNA sequence: TGTGCCAGCAGCCAGGGGGGACATACGGTTGTGAATTCACCCCTCCACTTT.

The rearrangement links TRBV9 to TRBJ2-7; no clear D gene. The CDR3 extends over 14 amino acids. Trimming removed 0 bases at V and 5 bases at J, with 12 bases between. Germline V gene data show CDR1 as SGDLS and CDR2 as YYNGEE. CDR3 residues: CASSVDPNPNEQYF. Here the CDR3 DNA reads TGTGCCAGCAGCGTAGACCCAAATCCCAACGAGCAGTACTTC.

This chain uses TRBV10-3 with TRBJ1-5, with D tentatively TRBD1 (5 bases). V lost 10 bases, J lost 0 bases, and 22 bases lay in between. There are 17 residues in the CDR3. Germline CDR1 ENHRY, CDR2 SYGVKD. The CDR3: CATRGGAGLSSNQPQHF. The CDR3 DNA reads TGTGCCACCCGGGGGGGTGCAGGGCTTTCTAGCAATCAGCCCCAGCATTTT.

The chain has TRBV4-1 and TRBJ1-1; 7 bases map to TRBD1. Germline assignment: CDR1 MGHRA and CDR2 YSYEKL. Losses at the gene ends were 0 bases for V and 4 bases for J; bases not matched to a gene: 8. This CDR3 contains 16 residues. The CDR3 loop is CASSQDVQGDGTEAFF. The CDR3 coding sequence is TGCGCCAGCAGCCAAGATGTCCAGGGGGATGGCACTGAAGCTTTCTTT.

This clone was observed once. This chain joins TRBV30 and TRBJ2-3, with D possibly called TRBD1 or TRBD2 (5 bases each). V was trimmed by 0 bases and J by 0 bases, leaving 10 bases between them. CDR1 GTSNPN and CDR2 SVGIG come from the germline V gene (reference sequence). The length of the CDR3 is 15 residues. CDR3 in DNA: TGTGCCTGGAGTGTACTAGGGGCTAGCACAGATACGCAGTATTTT. It encodes CAWSVLGASTDTQYF. Full variable domain (outside the CDR3, taken from reference TRBV30 and TRBJ2-3): SQTIHQWPATLVQPVGSPLSLECTVEGTSNPNLYWYRQAAGRGLQLLFYSVGIGQISSEVPQNLSASRPQDRQFILSSKKLLLSDSGFYLCAWSVLGASTDTQYFGPGTRLTVL.

This clone has just one count. The V and J genes are TRBV7-9 and TRBJ1-4; the match to TRBD1 covers 11 bases. The CDR3 covers 16 residues. V shed 0 bases, J shed 7 bases, and the junction held 4 bases outside the gene matches. The germline CDR1 and CDR2 sequences are SEHNR and FQNEAQ (reference sequence). This chain's CDR3 is CASSLARTGGPEKLFF. DNA for the CDR3: TGTGCCAGCAGCTTAGCCCGGACAGGGGGCCCTGAAAAACTGTTTTTT.

J is TRBJ2-5 and V is TRBV13; D is perhaps TRBD1 (5 bases). Trimming took off 1 base at V and 0 bases at J, with 6 bases between the two ends. The CDR3 extends over 14 amino acids. The germline V gene has CDR1 PRHDT and CDR2 FYEKMQ (reference sequence). CDR3 DNA sequence: TGTGCCAGCAGCTTAGCAGGGTACCAAGAGACCCAGTACTTC. It yields the protein CASSLAGYQETQYF.

This clone was detected only once. The CDR3 DNA reads TGCAGCGCGTTCCATGGTTACGAGCAGTACTTC. Translation: CSAFHGYEQYF. The V and J genes are TRBV29-1 and TRBJ2-7; D uncertain. The CDR3 runs to 11 residues. The germline V gene encodes CDR1 SQVTM and CDR2 ANQGSEA. V lost 7 bases and J lost 4, with 11 bases in between.

The chain uses TRBV11-1 and TRBJ2-5; 16 bases line up with TRBD2. CDR1 and CDR2 from the germline V gene are SGHAT and FQDESV (reference sequence). V lost 5 bases, J lost 5 bases, and 5 bases stayed unmatched. The CDR3 covers 16 residues. CDR3 in DNA: TGTGCCAGCAGCCAGGGACTAGCGGGGGGGCCGGAGACCCAGTACTTC. This encodes CASSQGLAGGPETQYF.

This rearrangement joins TRBV7-6 to TRBJ2-3; 15 bases agree with TRBD2. This CDR3 contains 17 residues. J gave up 3 bases and V 5 bases, and 6 bases lay outside the gene matches. The V gene's germline CDR1 is SGHVS and CDR2 FNYEAQ. CDR3 DNA: TGTGCCAGCAGCGCCCGGACTAGCGGGGGGGCAACAGATACGCAGTATTTT. Its translation: CASSARTSGGATDTQYF.

The chain employs TRBV27 and TRBJ2-7; TRBD2 matches 7 bases. This CDR3 contains 15 residues. CDR1 and CDR2 from the germline V gene are MNHEY and SMNVEV (reference sequence). Trimming cost V 6 bases and J 0 bases; bases outside gene matches: 8. The chain's CDR3 is CASSSLGTTSYEQYF. As DNA, the CDR3 is TGTGCCAGCAGCTCGCTCGGGACTACCTCCTACGAGCAGTACTTC.